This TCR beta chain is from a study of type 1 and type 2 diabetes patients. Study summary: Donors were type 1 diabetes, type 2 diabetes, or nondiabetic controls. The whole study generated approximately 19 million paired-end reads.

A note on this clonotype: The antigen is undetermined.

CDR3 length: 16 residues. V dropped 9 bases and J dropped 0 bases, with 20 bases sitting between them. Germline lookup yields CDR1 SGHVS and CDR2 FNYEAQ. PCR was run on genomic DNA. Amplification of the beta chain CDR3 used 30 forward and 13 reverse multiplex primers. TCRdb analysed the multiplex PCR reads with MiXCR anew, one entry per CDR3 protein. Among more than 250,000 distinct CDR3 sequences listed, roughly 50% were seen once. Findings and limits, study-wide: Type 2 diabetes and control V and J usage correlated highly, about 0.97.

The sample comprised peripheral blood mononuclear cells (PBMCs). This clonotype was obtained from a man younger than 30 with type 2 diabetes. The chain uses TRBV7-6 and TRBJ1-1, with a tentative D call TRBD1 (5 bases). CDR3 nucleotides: TGTGCCAGTACTCGCACCTCCAGGGCCATGAACACTGAAGCTTTCTTT. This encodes CASTRTSRAMNTEAFF.